The rows below give T cell receptor beta chains drawn from one sample of a study of T cell repertoires in cytomegalovirus infection. TCRdb itself ran the reads through MiXCR, one entry per CDR3 protein. The data contain approximately 150,000 distinct CDR3 sequences, roughly 6% of them singletons. The sequenced sample was PBMCs. Every receptor here comes from a human donor in good health (CMV status not recorded). Some clones in this sample may be carry-over from other donors' samples. Each CDR3 is given with its conserved first and last residue. A D gene is named only where the DNA matches it firmly. Clone size, where shown, is once, few, many, or a class for clones that have expanded.

J | size | V | D | CDR3 | DNA
TRBJ1-6 | many | TRBV7-2 | . | CASSLVDRSSPLHF | TGTGCCAGCAGCTTAGTGGACAGATCTTCACCCCTCCACTTT
TRBJ1-4 | . | TRBV5-1 | . | CASSLSGSSTNEKLFF | TGCGCCAGCAGCTTGAGCGGAAGCTCAACTAATGAAAAACTGTTTTTT
TRBJ2-3 | many | TRBV6-2/TRBV6-3 | . | CASSPRGVDTQYF | TGTGCCAGCAGCCCGCGGGGCGTAGATACGCAGTATTTT
TRBJ1-4 | few | TRBV5-4 | . | CASNPQGSNEKLFF | TGTGCCAGCAACCCCCAGGGGTCTAATGAAAAACTGTTTTTT
TRBJ1-3 | few | TRBV14 | . | CASSRPRSGIGGNTIYF | TGTGCCAGCAGCCGCCCTAGGTCAGGGATTGGCGGAAACACCATATATTTT
TRBJ2-1 | . | TRBV29-1 | TRBD1 | CSLWVGRGYNEQFF | TGCAGCCTTTGGGTGGGCAGGGGGTACAATGAGCAGTTCTTC
TRBJ1-1 | many | TRBV10-1 | . | CASSVQGNTEAFF | TGCGCCAGCAGTGTGCAGGGCAACACTGAAGCTTTCTTT
TRBJ2-7 | many | TRBV11-2 | TRBD2 | CASSLVALAGGSWNEQYF | TGTGCCAGCAGCTTAGTAGCGCTTGCGGGGGGTTCGTGGAACGAGCAGTACTTC
TRBJ1-4 | many | TRBV20-1 | TRBD1 | CSARDPRQGTNEKLFF | TGCAGTGCTAGAGACCCGAGACAGGGGACTAATGAAAAACTGTTTTTT
TRBJ1-6 | many | TRBV7-2 | TRBD1 | CASSWDRASFDSYNSPLHF | TGTGCCAGCAGCTGGGACAGGGCAAGCTTTGACTCCTATAATTCACCCCTCCACTTT
TRBJ2-7 | . | TRBV2 | . | CASSEEFRGREQYF | TGTGCCAGCAGTGAAGAGTTTCGGGGGAGAGAGCAGTACTTC
TRBJ2-7 | . | TRBV5-4 | . | CASSFPGMLGDF | TGTGCCAGCAGCTTCCCCGGGATGTTGGGGGACTTC
TRBJ1-1 | many | TRBV12-5 | . | CASGPQGGGTEAFF | TGTGCTAGTGGACCACAGGGTGGGGGCACTGAAGCTTTCTTT
TRBJ2-5 | many | TRBV7-2 | TRBD2 | CASSLNSGGKETQYF | TGTGCCAGCAGCTTAAATAGCGGGGGAAAAGAGACCCAGTACTTC
TRBJ2-7 | many | TRBV7-2 | TRBD2 | CASSLARAGGRNEQYF | TGTGCCAGCAGCTTAGCGCGAGCGGGGGGCCGGAACGAGCAGTACTTC
TRBJ2-7 | many | TRBV12-3/TRBV12-4 | TRBD1 | CASSLRTGGEQYF | TGTGCCAGCAGTTTACGGACAGGGGGCGAGCAGTACTTC
TRBJ1-1 | many | TRBV7-2 | TRBD1 | CASSLTGGKGTEAFF | TGTGCCAGCAGCTTAACAGGGGGCAAGGGTACTGAAGCTTTCTTT
TRBJ2-5 | few | TRBV9 | . | CASSVAGLSSQETQYF | TGTGCCAGCAGCGTAGCGGGATTATCGAGCCAAGAGACCCAGTACTTC
TRBJ2-1 | many | TRBV11-2 | . | CASSPNAGSHNEQFF | TGTGCCAGCAGCCCTAATGCGGGGTCCCACAATGAGCAGTTCTTC
TRBJ1-1 | . | TRBV6-5 | . | CASSYSRGLQNTEAFF | TGTGCCAGCAGTTACTCGCGGGGCCTACAGAACACTGAAGCTTTCTTT
TRBJ2-5 | many | TRBV24-1 | TRBD2 | CATSGGGAGEETQYF | TGTGCCACCAGTGGCGGGGGGGCCGGCGAGGAGACCCAGTACTTC
TRBJ2-5 | once | TRBV28 | . | CASTLVVGTQYF | TGTGCCAGCACCCTGGTTGTCGGGACCCAGTACTTC
TRBJ1-3 | . | TRBV18 | TRBD1 | CASSRSGTEAGNTIYF | TGTGCCAGCTCACGATCCGGGACAGAGGCTGGAAACACCATATATTTT
TRBJ1-2 | many | TRBV7-2 | . | CASSLRGGPYGYTF | TGTGCCAGCAGCTTACGGGGCGGCCCCTATGGCTACACCTTC
TRBJ2-3 | many | TRBV7-2 | TRBD2 | CASSSLTSGRGSDTQYF | TGTGCCAGCAGCTCCCTGACTAGCGGGAGGGGGTCAGATACGCAGTATTTT
TRBJ2-2 | few | TRBV27 | . | CASSLSVVPDTGELFF | TGTGCCAGCAGTTTATCCGTTGTACCGGACACCGGGGAGCTGTTTTTT
TRBJ1-2 | . | TRBV7-9 | TRBD1 | CASSPGQGVGYTF | TGTGCCAGCAGCCCGGGACAGGGGGTCGGCTACACCTTC
TRBJ2-5 | many | TRBV5-1 | . | CASSFDVQAQETQYF | TGCGCCAGCAGCTTTGATGTACAGGCGCAAGAGACCCAGTACTTC
TRBJ2-6 | many | TRBV11-2 | TRBD1 | CASSVWDRRFPNSGANVLTF | TGTGCCAGCAGCGTTTGGGACAGGCGATTTCCCAATTCTGGGGCCAACGTCCTGACTTTC
TRBJ2-1 | many | TRBV7-2 | . | CASSLDRAHHNEQFF | TGTGCCAGCAGCTTAGACAGGGCTCATCACAATGAGCAGTTCTTC
TRBJ1-2 | few | TRBV7-2 | . | CASSLLGRSIPLYGYTF | TGTGCCAGCAGCTTATTGGGCCGATCGATCCCCCTCTATGGCTACACCTTC
TRBJ1-1 | many | TRBV30 | . | CAWSWTRNTEAFF | TGTGCCTGGAGTTGGACGCGGAACACTGAAGCTTTCTTT
TRBJ1-4 | many | TRBV7-2 | . | CASSLVRGPNEKLFF | TGTGCCAGCAGCTTAGTGAGGGGCCCTAATGAAAAACTGTTTTTT
TRBJ2-1 | many | TRBV7-7 | . | CASSLSATGLSTQFF | TGTGCTAGCAGCTTATCGGCTACGGGGTTATCTACGCAGTTCTTC
TRBJ2-3 | many | TRBV27 | TRBD1 | CASSFQGATDTQYF | TGTGCCAGCAGTTTCCAGGGGGCTACAGATACGCAGTATTTT
TRBJ2-1 | many | TRBV7-2 | TRBD2 | CASSFSGLAGAFLGEQFF | TGTGCCAGCAGCTTTAGTGGACTAGCGGGGGCTTTTTTAGGTGAGCAGTTCTTC
TRBJ1-5 | many | TRBV19 | TRBD1 | CASSQQGAGQPQHF | TGTGCCAGTAGCCAACAGGGGGCCGGTCAGCCCCAGCATTTT
TRBJ2-7 | many | TRBV7-2 | . | CASSLGTAYEQYF | TGTGCCAGCAGCCTGGGAACAGCCTACGAGCAGTACTTC
TRBJ2-2 | many | TRBV7-2 | . | CASSLVVGGELFF | TGTGCCAGCAGCTTGGTTGTAGGCGGGGAGCTGTTTTTT
TRBJ1-5 | . | TRBV10-1 | . | CASSDISGGPQHF | TGCGCCAGCAGTGATATCAGTGGGGGGCCCCAGCATTTT
TRBJ1-1 | many | TRBV5-6 | . | CASSLSRTYGVTEAFF | TGTGCCAGCAGCTTAAGTCGGACCTATGGCGTCACTGAAGCTTTCTTT
TRBJ1-5 | many | TRBV19 | . | CASSPGGGSGQPQHF | TGTGCCAGTAGTCCCGGAGGGGGAAGTGGCCAGCCCCAGCATTTT